This T cell receptor beta chain was observed in a study of OX40 agonist ivuxolimab in advanced cancers. Study-level results: Averaging showed that CD8+ T cells had more expanded clones than CD4+ did.

Worth noting for this clone: No antigen is known for it.

TCRdb's table, derived via immunoSEQ multiplex PCR, lists solely in-frame clones and lacks some. The sample yields roughly 70,000 clones, approximately 86% seen once. Trimming pared 3 bases from V and 2 bases from J, leaving 12 bases between. CDR3 length: 14 amino acids. Germline values: CDR1 SGHNT, CDR2 YYREEE (reference sequence). This TCR was sampled from an adult with an advanced solid tumor such as melanoma, head and neck, liver or kidney cancer. The sample consisted of CD4+ or CD8+ T cells sorted from blood, taken in a trial of the OX40 agonist ivuxolimab. The J gene is TRBJ2-7, the V gene TRBV5-4, with D unresolved. Here the CDR3 reads CASSSWTDPYEQYF. CDR3 in DNA: TGTGCCAGCAGCTCTTGGACCGATCCCTACGAGCAGTACTTC. Using reference TRBV5-4 and TRBJ2-7 for the parts outside the CDR3, the full variable domain is ETGVTQSPTHLIKTRGQQVTLRCSSQSGHNTVSWYQQALGQGPQFIFQYYREEENGRGNFPPRFSGLQFPNYSSELNVNALELDDSALYLCASSSWTDPYEQYFGPGTRLTVT.